This T cell receptor (beta chain) appears in the sequencing data of a study of blood T cell repertoires in COVID-19 (TCRdb year 2020). Study-level background: Collaborator samples came from the United States, Italy and Spain and covered acute and convalescent phases of COVID-19. The material from the prospective study consisted of cDNA or gDNA derived from T cells, B-cell-depleted T cells, or PBMCs. Deeply sampled blood TCRbeta repertoires from subjects exposed to, actively infected with, or recovered from COVID-19 were included in the dataset. A freely available public database, intended as a resource for researchers studying the immune response to SARS-CoV-2, is where the repertoires were released. The samples were drawn from the first 160 participants of the ongoing ImmuneRACE study and from some 1,300 subjects provided by 6 global collaborators. Nearly every sample came with metadata listing a de-identified subject ID, COVID-19 status, age in years and sex. Where available, HLA class I and class II types were obtained from metadata supplied by the sample provider rather than from assay-based typing. Overall results and qualifications from the work: The quantity of clinical and demographic metadata differed by source and by participant and was supplied without curation.

The collaborating institutions used their own protocols to collect whole blood in K2EDTA tubes. For TCRbeta analysis, collaborator samples were shipped as frozen whole blood, as isolated PBMCs, or as DNA extracted from either sample type. TCRbeta CDR3 regions were amplified from genomic DNA using the immunoSEQ Assay, a bias-controlled multiplex PCR. Turning to the authors' computational methods: Within the assay, amplification of reference gene primers was used to estimate how many nucleated cells each sample contained. Sequence reads were collapsed and filtered to measure the absolute abundance of every unique TCRbeta CDR3 rearrangement. For each sample, productive Simpson clonality was calculated as the square root of Simpson's diversity index over productive rearrangements. In TCRdb, the immuneACCESS table is reduced to in-frame sequences with V and J assigned. These tables do not hold every clone; where another copy was compared, an unresolved V gene accounts for under half, and the others remain unexplained. For V, J and clone size, that table is used; D and trimming come from the DNA. This sample comprises 150,000 to 200,000 clones, 78% of them detected only once. Approximately 3% of the sample is in the top ten clones.

There are 15 amino acids in the CDR3, from cysteine to phenylalanine inclusive. Of all the DNA, just the CDR3 is kept, 45 bases in frame from base 1. Cut back by 6 bases and 2 bases, the V and J ends lie 18 bases apart. The CDR1 and CDR2 encoded by the germline V gene (reference sequence) are SGHKS and YYEKEE. Details on this clone: Its antigen remains undetermined. No much larger clonotype is one base removed from it; base qualities were not supplied.

The chain uses TRBV5-5 and TRBJ2-7; the D region possibly corresponds to TRBD2 (6 bases align). The origin of this receptor is a woman of 80 years or more with active or convalescent COVID-19. Sequenced input: peripheral blood. The CDR3 region reads CASILSLATTYEQYF. In nucleotides, the sequence is TGTGCCAGCATTCTTTCTCTAGCGACTACCTACGAGCAGTACTTC.